The clone carrying this TCR beta chain was observed many times. Its specificity is not known. With 5 bases removed from V and 0 bases from J, the gap between germline ends came to 10 bases. CDR1 and CDR2 from the germline V gene are ENHRY and SYGVKD. The CDR3 spans 14 residues. The entry originates in a study of vaccination and CD4 T cells after COVID-19. Study-level information: Convalescent donors totaled six males and four females, including two who were Hispanic. Timing of post-vaccine sample collection was a median approximately 79 days after dose two, with a range of 14 to 241.

The Oncomine TCR Beta short-read assay sequenced DNA from cultured CD4+ T cells. Investigators isolated genomic DNA from cultured CD4+ T cells. TCRdb re-analysed the PCR reads in MiXCR, keeping a single row per CDR3 protein. The sample records about 8,500 distinct CDR3 sequences, roughly 18% being singletons. Stated treatment: roughly 10-day PBMC culture with coronavirus spike peptide pools or control peptides (ViraFEST assay). A negative selection step was used to isolate CD4+ T cells once culture had run for under 11 days. The sequence came from a human donor who had recovered from COVID-19. The rearrangement joins TRBV10-3 to TRBJ1-2; the D is unclear. Here the sequenced sample was CD4+ T cells from blood, cultured in vitro, taken after SARS-CoV-2 vaccination. CDR3 DNA sequence: TGTGCCATCAGTTCAGTGGGAGCTAACTATGGCTACACCTTC. As protein: CAISSVGANYGYTF.